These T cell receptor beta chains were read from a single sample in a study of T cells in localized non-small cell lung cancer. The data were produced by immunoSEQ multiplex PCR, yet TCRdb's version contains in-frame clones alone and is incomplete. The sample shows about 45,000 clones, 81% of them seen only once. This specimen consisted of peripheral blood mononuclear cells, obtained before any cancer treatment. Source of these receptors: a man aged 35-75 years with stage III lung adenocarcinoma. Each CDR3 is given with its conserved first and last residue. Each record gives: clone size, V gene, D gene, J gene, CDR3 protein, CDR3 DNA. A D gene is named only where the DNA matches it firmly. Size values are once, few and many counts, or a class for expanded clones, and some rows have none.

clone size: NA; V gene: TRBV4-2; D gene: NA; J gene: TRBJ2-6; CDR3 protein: CASSQAARSGGANVLTF; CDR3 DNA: TGTGCCAGCAGCCAGGCGGCACGGTCGGGTGGGGCCAACGTCCTGACTTTC
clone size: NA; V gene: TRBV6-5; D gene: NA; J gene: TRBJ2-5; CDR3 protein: CASSITSGLQETQYF; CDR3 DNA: TGTGCCAGCAGCATAACTAGTGGCCTCCAAGAGACCCAGTACTTC
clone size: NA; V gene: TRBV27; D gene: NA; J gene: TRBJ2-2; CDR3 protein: CASALERGINTGELFF; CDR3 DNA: TGTGCCAGCGCACTTGAACGGGGGATTAACACCGGGGAGCTGTTTTTT
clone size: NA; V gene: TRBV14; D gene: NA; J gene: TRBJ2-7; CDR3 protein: CASSPNSNEQYF; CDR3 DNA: TGTGCCAGCAGCCCAAACAGCAACGAGCAGTACTTC
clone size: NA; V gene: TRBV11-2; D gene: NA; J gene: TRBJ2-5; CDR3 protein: CASSFFRGQETQYF; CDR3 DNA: TGTGCCAGCAGCTTCTTCAGGGGCCAAGAGACCCAGTACTTC
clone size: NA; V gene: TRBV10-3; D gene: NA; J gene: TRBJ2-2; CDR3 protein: CAISIVGDLSTGELFF; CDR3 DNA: TGTGCCATCAGTATAGTGGGAGACCTAAGCACCGGGGAGCTGTTTTTT
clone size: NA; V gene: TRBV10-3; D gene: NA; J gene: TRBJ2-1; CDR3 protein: CAISDRDPSPSYNEQFF; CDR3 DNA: TGTGCCATCAGCGACCGGGACCCTTCTCCTTCTTACAATGAGCAGTTCTTC
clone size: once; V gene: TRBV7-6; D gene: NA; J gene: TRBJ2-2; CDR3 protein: CASSLAPSLAGELFF; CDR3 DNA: TGTGCCAGCAGCTTAGCGCCTTCTCTAGCCGGGGAGCTGTTTTTT
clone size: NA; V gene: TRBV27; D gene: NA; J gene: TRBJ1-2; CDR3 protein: CASSLGGGGYTF; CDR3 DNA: TGTGCCAGCAGTTTGGGGGGAGGTGGCTACACCTTC
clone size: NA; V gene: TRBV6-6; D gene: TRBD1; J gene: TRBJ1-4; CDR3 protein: CASSYEGAGEKLFF; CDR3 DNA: TGTGCCAGCAGTTACGAGGGGGCGGGTGAAAAACTGTTTTTT
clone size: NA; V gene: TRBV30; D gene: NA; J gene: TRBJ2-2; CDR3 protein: CAWRAFLRGANTGELFF; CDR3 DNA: TGTGCCTGGAGAGCATTCCTCAGGGGCGCGAACACCGGGGAGCTGTTTTTT
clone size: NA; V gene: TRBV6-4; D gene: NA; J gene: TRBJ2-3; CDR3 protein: CASSSSASTDTQYF; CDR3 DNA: TGTGCCAGCAGTTCCAGTGCTAGCACAGATACGCAGTATTTT
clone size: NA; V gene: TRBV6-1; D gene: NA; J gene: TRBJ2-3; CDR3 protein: CAIPKATSTDTQYF; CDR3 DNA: TGTGCCATCCCTAAGGCGACTAGCACAGATACGCAGTATTTT
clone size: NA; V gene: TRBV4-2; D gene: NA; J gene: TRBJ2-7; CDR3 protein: CASSQDRGAPYEQYF; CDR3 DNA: TGTGCCAGCAGCCAAGATCGGGGGGCCCCCTACGAGCAGTACTTC
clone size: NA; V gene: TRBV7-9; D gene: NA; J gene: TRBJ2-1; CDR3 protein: CASSLHETRDEQFF; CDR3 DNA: TGTGCCAGCAGCTTACATGAAACTCGGGATGAGCAGTTCTTC
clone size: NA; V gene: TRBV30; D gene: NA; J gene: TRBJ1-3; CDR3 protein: CAWSPQNTIYF; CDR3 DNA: TGTGCCTGGAGTCCGCAGAACACCATATATTTT
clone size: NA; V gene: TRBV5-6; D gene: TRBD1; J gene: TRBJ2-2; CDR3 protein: CASSWDRGSPGELFF; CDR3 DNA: TGTGCCAGCAGTTGGGACAGGGGGAGCCCCGGGGAGCTGTTTTTT
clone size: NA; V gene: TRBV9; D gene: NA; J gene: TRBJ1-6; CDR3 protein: CASSVGARGGSFGSPLHF; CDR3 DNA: TGTGCCAGCAGCGTAGGGGCCCGGGGGGGTAGTTTTGGTTCACCCCTCCACTTT
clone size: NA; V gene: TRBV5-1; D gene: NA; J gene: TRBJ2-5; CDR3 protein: CASSLDRGGAEETQYF; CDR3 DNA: TGCGCCAGCAGCTTGGATAGGGGCGGGGCCGAAGAGACCCAGTACTTC
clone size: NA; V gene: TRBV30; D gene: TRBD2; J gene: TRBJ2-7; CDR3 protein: CAWTDTSDYEQYF; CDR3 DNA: TGTGCCTGGACTGACACTAGCGACTACGAGCAGTACTTC
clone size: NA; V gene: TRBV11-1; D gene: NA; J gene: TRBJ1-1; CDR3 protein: CASSSFHRSGTEAFF; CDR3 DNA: TGTGCCAGCAGCTCCTTCCATCGCAGTGGCACTGAAGCTTTCTTT
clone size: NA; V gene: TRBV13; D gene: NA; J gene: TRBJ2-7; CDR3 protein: CASSLGRDGYEQYF; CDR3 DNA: TGTGCCAGCAGCTTAGGCCGGGACGGCTACGAGCAGTACTTC
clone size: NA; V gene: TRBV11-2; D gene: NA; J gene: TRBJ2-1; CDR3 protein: CASSWTIEAPSYNEQFF; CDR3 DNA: TGTGCCAGCAGCTGGACTATTGAAGCGCCCTCCTACAATGAGCAGTTCTTC
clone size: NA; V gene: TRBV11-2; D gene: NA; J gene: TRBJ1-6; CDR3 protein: CASSLGTVSPLHF; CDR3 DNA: TGTGCCAGCAGCCTGGGGACGGTATCACCCCTCCACTTT
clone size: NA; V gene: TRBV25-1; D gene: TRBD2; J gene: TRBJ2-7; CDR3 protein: CASSDPSSGVSYEQYF; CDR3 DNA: TGTGCCAGCAGTGATCCCTCCAGCGGGGTCTCCTACGAGCAGTACTTC
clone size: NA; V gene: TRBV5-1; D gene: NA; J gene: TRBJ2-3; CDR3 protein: CASRVGLAITDTQYF; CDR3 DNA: TGCGCCAGCAGAGTGGGCCTGGCGATCACAGATACGCAGTATTTT
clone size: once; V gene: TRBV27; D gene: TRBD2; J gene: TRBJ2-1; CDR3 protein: CASSSGTSGDNEQFF; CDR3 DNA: TGTGCCAGCAGTTCCGGGACTAGCGGGGACAATGAGCAGTTCTTC
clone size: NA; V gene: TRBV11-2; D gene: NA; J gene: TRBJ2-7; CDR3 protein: CASSLVHRPYEQYF; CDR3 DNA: TGTGCCAGCAGCTTAGTTCACAGGCCCTACGAGCAGTACTTC
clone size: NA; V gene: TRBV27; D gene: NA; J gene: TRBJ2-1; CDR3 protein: CASSPTSFSSYNEQFF; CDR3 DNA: TGTGCCAGCAGTCCTACTAGCTTCTCCTCCTACAATGAGCAGTTCTTC
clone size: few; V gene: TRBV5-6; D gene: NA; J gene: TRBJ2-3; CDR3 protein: CASSPPGPDTQYF; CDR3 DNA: TGTGCCAGCAGCCCACCGGGACCAGATACGCAGTATTTT
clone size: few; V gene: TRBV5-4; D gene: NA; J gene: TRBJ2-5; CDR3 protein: CASSLKGMATQYF; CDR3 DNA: TGTGCCAGCAGCTTGAAGGGGATGGCGACCCAGTACTTC
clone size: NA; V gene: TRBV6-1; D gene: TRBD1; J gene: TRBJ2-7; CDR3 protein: CASNPGQGFYEQYF; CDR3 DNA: TGTGCCAGCAATCCTGGACAGGGGTTCTACGAGCAGTACTTC
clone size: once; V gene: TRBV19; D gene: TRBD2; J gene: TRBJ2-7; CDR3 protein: CASSARGTRHYEQYF; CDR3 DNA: TGTGCCAGTAGTGCCCGGGGGACTAGGCACTACGAGCAGTACTTC
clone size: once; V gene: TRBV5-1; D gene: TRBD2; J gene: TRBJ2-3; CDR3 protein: CASSPSGGGDTQYF; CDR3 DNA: TGCGCCAGCAGCCCTAGCGGGGGCGGGGATACGCAGTATTTT
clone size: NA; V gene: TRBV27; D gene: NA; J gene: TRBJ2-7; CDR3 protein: CASRVTPSYEQYF; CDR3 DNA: TGTGCCAGCAGGGTGACACCTTCCTACGAGCAGTACTTC
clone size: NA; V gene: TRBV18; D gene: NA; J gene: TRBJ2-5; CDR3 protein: CASSPEKTQYF; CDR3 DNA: TGTGCCAGCTCACCAGAGAAGACCCAGTACTTC
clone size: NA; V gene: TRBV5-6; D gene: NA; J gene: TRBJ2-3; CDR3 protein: CASSLGATDRTDTQYF; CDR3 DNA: TGTGCCAGCAGCTTGGGGGCTACCGATCGGACAGATACGCAGTATTTT
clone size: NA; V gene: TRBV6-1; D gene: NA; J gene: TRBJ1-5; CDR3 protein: CASSALDSRQHF; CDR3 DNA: TGTGCCAGCAGTGCCCTAGACAGTCGCCAGCATTTT
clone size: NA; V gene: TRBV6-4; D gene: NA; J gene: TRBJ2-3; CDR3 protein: CASREGPRSTDTQYF; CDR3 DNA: TGTGCCAGCAGAGAGGGTCCTCGGAGCACAGATACGCAGTATTTT
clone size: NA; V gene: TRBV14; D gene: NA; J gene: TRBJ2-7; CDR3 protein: CASSQGSSYEQYF; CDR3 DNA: TGTGCCAGCAGCCAAGGCAGCTCCTACGAGCAGTACTTC
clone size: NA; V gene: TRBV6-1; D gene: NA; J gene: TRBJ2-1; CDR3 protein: CASSEGQGFPNEQFF; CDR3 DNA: TGTGCCAGCAGTGAAGGTCAGGGTTTCCCCAATGAGCAGTTCTTC
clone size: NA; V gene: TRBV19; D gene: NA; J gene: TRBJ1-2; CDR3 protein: CASSIGSLYGYTF; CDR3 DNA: TGTGCCAGTAGTATCGGGTCCCTTTATGGCTACACCTTC
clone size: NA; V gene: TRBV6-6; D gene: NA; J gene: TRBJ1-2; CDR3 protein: CASSYEGDGYTF; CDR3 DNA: TGTGCCAGCAGTTACGAGGGGGATGGCTACACCTTC